This entry lists 17 T cell receptor beta chains sequenced from one sample in a study of cytomegalovirus exposure and HLA in healthy donors. With 60 Vbeta and 13 Jbeta primers, the PCR was carried out. Using immunoSEQ multiplex PCR, the repertoire was profiled, and TCRdb retains in-frame clones only, with some absent. The repertoire holds around 120,000 clones, approximately 80% seen once, with around 3.6% in the top ten. The sequencing input was PBMCs. These receptors were obtained from a man aged 30 to 45 in good health and CMV-seronegative.

The CDR3 nucleotides read TGCGCCAGCAGTAAAGCCACAGGGGCCCACACTGAAGCTTTCTTT. It translates to CASSKATGAHTEAFF. V and J are TRBV10-1 and TRBJ1-1, with 7 bases matching TRBD1. The germline V gene encodes CDR1 WNHNN and CDR2 SYGVQD (reference sequence). V was clipped by 5 bases and J by 3 bases; unmatched bases: 9. The CDR3 contains 15 residues.

V and J are TRBV27 and TRBJ1-5; D remains unclear. CDR1 is MNHEY, CDR2 SMNVEV, per germline (reference sequence). The CDR3 loop spans 14 amino acids. V was trimmed by 2 bases and J by 4 bases, leaving 9 bases between them. This chain's CDR3 is CASSLGRGNQPQHF. Written as DNA, the CDR3 is TGTGCCAGCAGTTTAGGGCGGGGTAATCAGCCCCAGCATTTT.

The CDR3 region has the DNA TGCGCCAGCAGTCTCTTAGCGGGGGCCTCCTACGAGCAGTACTTC. Translating gives CASSLLAGASYEQYF. The chain has TRBV5-1 and TRBJ2-7; 9 nucleotides line up with TRBD2. Germline values: CDR1 SGHRS, CDR2 YFSETQ. V shed 5 bases, J shed 0 bases, and the junction held 6 bases outside the gene matches. This CDR3 has 15 amino acids.

The V call is TRBV18, the J call TRBJ2-5; 7 nucleotides agree with TRBD1. Germline CDR1 is KGHSH and CDR2 is LQKENI. The CDR3 spans 16 residues. V lost 1 base and J lost 7; bases outside the gene matches: 12. The CDR3 sequence: CASSPQGAGGVGTQYF. The CDR3 DNA is TGTGCCAGCTCACCACAGGGGGCCGGTGGAGTCGGGACCCAGTACTTC.

The J gene is TRBJ2-5, the V gene TRBV7-8; 8 nucleotides align to TRBD1. The germline V gene encodes CDR1 SGHVS and CDR2 FQNEAQ. The junction had 12 bases not matched to a gene; V was cut back by 6 bases and J by 3 bases. The CDR3 spans 16 residues. The CDR3 is CASSTRRTGKKETQYF. CDR3 nucleotides: TGTGCCAGCAGTACACGGCGGACAGGGAAAAAAGAGACCCAGTACTTC. Together with reference TRBV7-8 and TRBJ2-5, the CDR3 gives the full variable domain: GAGVSQSPRYKVAKRGQDVALRCDPISGHVSLFWYQQALGQGPEFLTYFQNEAQLDKSGLPSDRFFAERPEGSVSTLKIQRTQQEDSAVYLCASSTRRTGKKETQYFGPGTRLLVL.

The V call is TRBV7-9, the J call TRBJ1-1, with 7 bases aligning to TRBD1. The CDR3 length is 16 residues. The J segment lost 4 bases and the V segment lost 1 base, leaving 9 bases of the junction unmatched. Germline assignment: CDR1 SEHNR and CDR2 FQNEAQ (reference sequence). DNA of the CDR3: TGTGCCAGCAGCTTAGTTCTGGCAGGGGGTCCCACTGAAGCTTTCTTT. Protein product: CASSLVLAGGPTEAFF. The full variable domain, completed using reference TRBV7-9 and TRBJ1-1, is DTGVSQNPRHKITKRGQNVTFRCDPISEHNRLYWYRQTLGQGPEFLTYFQNEAQLEKSRLLSDRFSAERPKGSFSTLEIQRTEQGDSAMYLCASSLVLAGGPTEAFFGQGTRLTVV.

The V gene is TRBV30, the J gene TRBJ2-2; 9 bases fit TRBD2. Germline V gives CDR1 GTSNPN, CDR2 SVGIG (reference sequence). This CDR3 has 15 residues. The J segment lost 7 bases and the V segment lost 2 bases, leaving 8 bases of the junction unmatched. This chain's CDR3 is CAWSRLAGRGGELFF. CDR3 sequence (DNA): TGTGCCTGGAGTAGGCTAGCGGGACGGGGCGGGGAGCTGTTTTTT. Drawing the rest from reference TRBV30 and TRBJ2-2, the complete variable domain is SQTIHQWPATLVQPVGSPLSLECTVEGTSNPNLYWYRQAAGRGLQLLFYSVGIGQISSEVPQNLSASRPQDRQFILSSKKLLLSDSGFYLCAWSRLAGRGGELFFGEGSRLTVL.

The chain uses TRBV30 and TRBJ2-1; no firm D call. The CDR3 consists of 12 residues. Trimming took 1 base from V and 9 from J, leaving 10 bases between them. Germline-derived CDR1 and CDR2 are GTSNPN and SVGIG (reference sequence). CDR3 loop: CAWSASLVEQFF. In nucleotides, the CDR3 is TGTGCCTGGAGTGCTAGTCTTGTTGAGCAGTTCTTC.

This clone was seen only once. The chain couples TRBV7-8 to TRBJ2-7, with TRBD1 matching over 8 bases. The germline gives CDR1 SGHVS, CDR2 FQNEAQ. The length of the CDR3 is 15 residues. V trimming: 2 bases; J trimming: 6 bases; junction bases outside the gene matches: 9. CDR3 residues: CASSLTQGARGEQYF. The CDR3, as DNA: TGTGCCAGCAGCTTAACTCAGGGGGCGCGTGGCGAGCAGTACTTC.

The gene calls are TRBV28 and TRBJ2-2, with TRBD1 matching over 7 bases. The CDR3 covers 14 residues. V dropped 1 base and J dropped 6; count of bases not matched to a gene: 2. Germline V gene lookup returns CDR1 MDHEN and CDR2 SYDVKM. CDR3 in amino acids: CASSLSGGAGELFF. The CDR3 DNA reads as TGTGCCAGCAGTTTATCAGGGGGAGCCGGGGAGCTGTTTTTT.

The chain couples TRBV4-1 to TRBJ2-7, with D perhaps matching TRBD2 (5 bases). CDR1 is MGHRA and CDR2 is YSYEKL in the germline V gene. The CDR3 runs to 14 residues. V shed 0 bases and J shed 7 bases, with 13 bases lying between them. The DNA for the CDR3 is TGCGCCAGCAGCCAAGATCCGGGGTTCTGGGAGCAGTACTTC. Translation gives CASSQDPGFWEQYF.

The V call is TRBV18, the J call TRBJ1-1; D is possibly TRBD1 (5 bases). CDR1 KGHSH and CDR2 LQKENI come from the germline V gene. The CDR3 extends over 15 amino acids. V shed 0 bases and J shed 1 base, with 9 bases lying between them. Here the CDR3 reads CASSPPDSPNTEAFF. DNA for the CDR3: TGTGCCAGCTCACCACCCGACAGCCCGAACACTGAAGCTTTCTTT.

V gene TRBV4-1 combines with J gene TRBJ2-2, with no clear D. Trimming shortened V by 1 base and J by 5 bases, and 5 bases separated the two germline ends. CDR1 MGHRA and CDR2 YSYEKL come from the germline V gene. The length of the CDR3 is 13 residues. The CDR3 region is CASSQGPTGELFF. CDR3 nucleotides: TGCGCCAGCAGCCAAGGGCCTACCGGGGAGCTGTTTTTT.

This clone occurred once. The chain combines TRBV5-4 with TRBJ1-6, with TRBD1 matching 8 bases. Germline-derived CDR1 and CDR2 are SGHNT and YYREEE (reference sequence). The CDR3 is made up of 13 amino acids. With 4 bases clipped from V and 7 bases from J, the junction kept 1 base outside the gene matches. The CDR3 sequence: CASSRQGNSPLHF. The CDR3, as DNA: TGTGCCAGCAGCAGACAGGGGAATTCACCCCTCCACTTT.

This chain connects TRBV9 to TRBJ2-7; TRBD2 agrees at 13 bases. CDR3 size: 18 residues. V lost 2 bases, J lost 2 bases, and 10 bases stayed unmatched. Per the germline V gene, CDR1 is SGDLS and CDR2 is YYNGEE. The DNA for the CDR3 is TGTGCCAGCAGCGTTGGACTAGCGGGAGCTAGGGGCCCCTACGAGCAGTACTTC. It specifies CASSVGLAGARGPYEQYF.

V gene TRBV28 combines with J gene TRBJ1-4, with a weak D call TRBD1 (5 bases). The germline V gene encodes CDR1 MDHEN and CDR2 SYDVKM. There are 12 residues in the CDR3. V was shortened by 4 bases and J by 8 bases, with 8 bases between the two germline ends. The CDR3 sequence: CASSWGGEKLFF. For the CDR3, the DNA is TGTGCCAGCAGTTGGGGGGGGGAAAAACTGTTTTTT.

The chain carries TRBV6-6 and TRBJ2-5; TRBD1 matches 8 bases. With 5 bases clipped from V and 3 bases from J, the junction kept 5 bases outside the gene matches. This CDR3 comprises 14 residues. From germline, CDR1 is MNHNY and CDR2 SVGAGI (reference sequence). DNA of the CDR3: TGTGCCAGCAGTAGCAGGGGGCTGGAAGAGACCCAGTACTTC. Residues: CASSSRGLEETQYF.